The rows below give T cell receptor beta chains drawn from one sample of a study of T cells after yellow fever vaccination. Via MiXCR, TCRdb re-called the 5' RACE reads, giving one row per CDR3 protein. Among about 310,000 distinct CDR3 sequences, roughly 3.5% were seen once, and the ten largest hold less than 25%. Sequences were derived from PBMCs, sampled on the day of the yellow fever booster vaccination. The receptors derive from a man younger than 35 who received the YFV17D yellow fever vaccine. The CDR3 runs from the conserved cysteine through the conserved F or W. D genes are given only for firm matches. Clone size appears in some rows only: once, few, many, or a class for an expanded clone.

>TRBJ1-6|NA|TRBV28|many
CASSLEGGGHSPLHF
TGTGCCAGCAGTTTAGAAGGAGGGGGTCATTCACCCCTCCACTTT
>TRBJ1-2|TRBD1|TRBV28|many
CASSSGTGVGYGYTF
TGTGCCAGCAGTTCCGGGACAGGGGTCGGATATGGCTACACCTTC
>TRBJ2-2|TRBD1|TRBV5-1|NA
CASSFEGGYTGELFF
TGCGCCAGCAGCTTTGAAGGGGGCTACACCGGGGAGCTGTTTTTT
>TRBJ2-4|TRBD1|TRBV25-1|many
CASSPTRGQGKNIQYF
TGTGCCAGCAGTCCCACTCGCGGACAGGGCAAAAACATTCAGTACTTC
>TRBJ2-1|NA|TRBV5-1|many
CASSLVTGGGYTYNEQFF
TGCGCCAGCAGCTTGGTAACGGGTGGCGGGTATACCTACAATGAGCAGTTCTTC
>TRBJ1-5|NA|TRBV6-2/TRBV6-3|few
CASRTTASNQPQHF
TGTGCCAGCAGGACGACAGCAAGCAATCAGCCCCAGCATTTT
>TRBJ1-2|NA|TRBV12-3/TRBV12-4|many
CASSSSVGYTF
TGTGCCAGCAGTTCTTCTGTCGGCTACACCTTC
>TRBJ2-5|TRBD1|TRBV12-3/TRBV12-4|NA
CASSPGQGEKTQYF
TGTGCCAGCAGTCCGGGACAGGGTGAAAAGACCCAGTACTTC
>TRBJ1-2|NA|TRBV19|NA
CASSMGLPYYGYTF
TGTGCCAGTAGTATGGGATTGCCTTACTATGGCTACACCTTC
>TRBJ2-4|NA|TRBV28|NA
CASSLGRGAKNIQYF
TGTGCCAGCAGTTTAGGCCGGGGGGCCAAAAACATTCAGTACTTC
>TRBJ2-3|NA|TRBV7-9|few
CASSLYDGYTDTQYF
TGTGCCAGCAGCTTGTATGACGGCTACACAGATACGCAGTATTTT
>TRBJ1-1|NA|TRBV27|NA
CASSPEIGANTEAFF
TGTGCCAGCAGTCCCGAGATCGGGGCGAACACTGAAGCTTTCTTT
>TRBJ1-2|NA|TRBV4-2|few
CASSQEDRENYGYTF
TGTGCCAGCAGCCAAGAAGACCGGGAAAACTATGGCTACACCTTC
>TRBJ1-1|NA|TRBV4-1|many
CASSQVRLNTEAFF
TGCGCCAGCAGCCAAGTACGTTTGAACACTGAAGCTTTCTTT
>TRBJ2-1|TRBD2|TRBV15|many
CATTMTSGGPSSYNEQFF
TGTGCCACAACCATGACTAGCGGGGGGCCGAGCTCCTACAATGAGCAGTTCTTC
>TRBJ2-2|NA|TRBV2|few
CASSEDRWESNTGELFF
TGTGCCAGCAGTGAAGACAGGTGGGAATCGAACACCGGGGAGCTGTTTTTT
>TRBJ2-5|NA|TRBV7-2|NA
CASSGRETQYF
TGTGCCAGCAGCGGGAGAGAGACCCAGTACTTC
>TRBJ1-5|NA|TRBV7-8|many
CASSLGGGSNQPQHF
TGTGCCAGCAGCTTAGGAGGGGGTAGCAATCAGCCCCAGCATTTT
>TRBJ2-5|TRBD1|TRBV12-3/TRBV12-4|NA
CASTQGSVQTQYF
TGTGCCAGCACACAGGGGTCGGTACAGACCCAGTACTTC
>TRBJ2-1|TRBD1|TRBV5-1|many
CASSLAEGQLGNEQFF
TGCGCCAGCAGCTTGGCCGAGGGACAGTTAGGGAATGAGCAGTTCTTC
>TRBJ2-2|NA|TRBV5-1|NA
CASSFPGWGSDTGELFF
TGCGCCAGCAGCTTCCCGGGCTGGGGCTCGGACACCGGGGAGCTGTTTTTT
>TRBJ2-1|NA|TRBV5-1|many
CASSLDPGVGEQFF
TGCGCCAGCAGCTTGGATCCCGGGGTCGGTGAGCAGTTCTTC
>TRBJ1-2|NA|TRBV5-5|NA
CASSLLGPPYGYTF
TGTGCCAGCAGCTTGTTGGGGCCCCCCTATGGCTACACCTTC
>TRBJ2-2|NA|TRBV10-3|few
CALRAGNTGELFF
TGTGCCCTGCGTGCCGGTAACACCGGGGAGCTGTTTTTT
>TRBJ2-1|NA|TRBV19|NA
CASSINPTREQFF
TGTGCCAGTAGTATAAATCCAACGCGGGAGCAGTTCTTC
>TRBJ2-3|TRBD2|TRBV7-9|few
CASSPPASGAPPNTQYF
TGTGCCAGCAGCCCCCCCGCTAGCGGGGCCCCCCCAAATACGCAGTATTTT
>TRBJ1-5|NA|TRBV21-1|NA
CASSAAFQGQPNQPQHF
TGTGCCAGCAGCGCAGCCTTTCAGGGACAGCCAAATCAGCCCCAGCATTTT
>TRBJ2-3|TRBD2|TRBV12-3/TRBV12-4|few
CASSLGTSGHTQYF
TGTGCCAGCAGTTTGGGGACTAGCGGTCATACGCAGTATTTT
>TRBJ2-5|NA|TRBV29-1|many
CSVETETQYF
TGCAGCGTTGAAACGGAGACCCAGTACTTC
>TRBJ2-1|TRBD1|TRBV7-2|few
CASSPGHFRDSRDNEQFF
TGTGCCAGCAGCCCGGGCCACTTCCGGGACAGTAGGGACAATGAGCAGTTCTTC
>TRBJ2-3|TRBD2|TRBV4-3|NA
CASSQDLQKASGFTDTQYF
TGCGCCAGCAGCCAAGATTTGCAGAAGGCTAGCGGGTTCACAGATACGCAGTATTTT
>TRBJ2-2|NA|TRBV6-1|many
CASSDGGTTNTGELFF
TGTGCCAGCAGTGACGGCGGGACAACGAACACCGGGGAGCTGTTTTTT
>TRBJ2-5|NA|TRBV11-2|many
CASSFQQGRETQYF
TGTGCCAGCAGTTTTCAACAGGGTCGGGAGACCCAGTACTTC
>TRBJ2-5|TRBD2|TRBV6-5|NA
CASSSGLAGEETQYF
TGTGCCAGCAGTTCCGGACTAGCGGGGGAAGAGACCCAGTACTTC
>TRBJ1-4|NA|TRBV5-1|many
CASSLANARGSEKLFF
TGCGCCAGCAGCTTGGCCAACGCCAGGGGTAGCGAAAAACTGTTTTTT
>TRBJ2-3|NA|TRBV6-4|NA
CASSERGRPVDTQYF
TGTGCCAGCAGTGAGCGGGGGCGTCCGGTGGATACGCAGTATTTT
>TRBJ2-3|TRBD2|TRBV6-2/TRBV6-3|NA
CASSYWVGAGYDTDTQYF
TGTGCCAGCAGTTACTGGGTGGGAGCGGGGTACGACACAGATACGCAGTATTTT
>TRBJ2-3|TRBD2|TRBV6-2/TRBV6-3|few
CASSPSPRGGTTDTQYF
TGTGCCAGCAGTCCTTCCCCGCGGGGGGGCACCACAGATACGCAGTATTTT
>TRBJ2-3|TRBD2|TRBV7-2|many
CASSPRTSGADTQYF
TGTGCCAGCAGCCCCCGGACTAGTGGCGCAGATACGCAGTATTTT
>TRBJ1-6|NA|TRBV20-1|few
CSASTDYNSPLHF
TGCAGTGCTAGTACAGACTATAATTCACCCCTCCACTTT
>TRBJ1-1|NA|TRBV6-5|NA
CASSKGARTEAFF
TGTGCCAGCAGTAAAGGGGCTCGGACTGAAGCTTTCTTT
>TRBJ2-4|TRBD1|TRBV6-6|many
CASAGTGQYF
TGTGCCAGCGCGGGGACAGGGCAGTACTTC
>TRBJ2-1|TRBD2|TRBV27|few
CTSSPRTSGDNEQFF
TGCACCAGCAGTCCAAGGACTAGCGGCGACAATGAGCAGTTCTTC
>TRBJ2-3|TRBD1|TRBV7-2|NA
CASGATGSTDTQYF
TGTGCCAGCGGGGCGACAGGGTCAACAGATACGCAGTATTTT
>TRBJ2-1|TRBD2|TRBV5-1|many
CASSPQLAGGPNEQFF
TGCGCCAGCAGCCCTCAACTAGCGGGGGGGCCTAATGAGCAGTTCTTC
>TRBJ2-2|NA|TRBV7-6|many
CASSLGTRGTGELFF
TGTGCCAGCAGCTTGGGGACTCGGGGCACCGGGGAGCTGTTTTTT
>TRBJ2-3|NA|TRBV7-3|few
CASKGSGDTQYF
TGTGCCAGCAAAGGCTCGGGTGATACGCAGTATTTT
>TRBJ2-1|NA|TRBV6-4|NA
CASSETAGNEQFF
TGTGCCAGCAGTGAAACAGCGGGCAATGAGCAGTTCTTC
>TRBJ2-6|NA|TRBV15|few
CATSSQGGSGANVLTF
TGTGCCACCAGCAGCCAAGGGGGATCTGGGGCCAACGTCCTGACTTTC
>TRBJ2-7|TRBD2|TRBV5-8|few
CASSLGRLAVQYF
TGTGCCAGCAGCTTGGGACGCCTAGCGGTTCAGTACTTC
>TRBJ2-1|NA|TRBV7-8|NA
CASSSPRYGENNEQFF
TGTGCCAGCAGCTCGCCCAGATACGGGGAAAACAATGAGCAGTTCTTC
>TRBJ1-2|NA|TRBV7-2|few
CASSPPRDPGYGYTF
TGTGCCAGCAGCCCCCCCAGGGACCCAGGCTATGGCTACACCTTC
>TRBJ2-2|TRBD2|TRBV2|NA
CASGGELAGDTGELFF
TGTGCCAGCGGAGGGGAACTAGCGGGGGACACCGGGGAGCTGTTTTTT
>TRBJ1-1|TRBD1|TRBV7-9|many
CASRSPQGANTEAFF
TGTGCCAGCAGATCACCTCAGGGGGCGAACACTGAAGCTTTCTTT